A selection of T cell receptor beta chains follows, all from one sample in a study of shared clonotypes between healthy human individuals. Profiled with immunoSEQ multiplex PCR; TCRdb holds only in-frame clones, not every one. In the table there are roughly 2 million clones, around 95% of which are singletons. Sequencing was carried out using naive CD4+ T cells sorted from blood. The receptors originated from a man in his late teens or twenties in good health. The CDR3 runs from the conserved cysteine through the conserved F or W. The order of the fields is clone size, J gene, D gene, V gene, CDR3 DNA, CDR3 protein. D genes are given only for firm matches. The listing skips clone size in some rows; elsewhere it reads once, few, many or a size class.

clone_size: .
j_call: TRBJ2-5
d_call: .
v_call: TRBV10-2
cdr3_nt: TGCGCCAGCACAGGTGGGGGCCAAGAGACCCAGTACTTC
cdr3_aa: CASTGGGQETQYF

clone_size: .
j_call: TRBJ1-3
d_call: .
v_call: TRBV5-6
cdr3_nt: TGTGCCAGCAGCTCGCCCGACACCATATATTTT
cdr3_aa: CASSSPDTIYF

clone_size: .
j_call: TRBJ2-2
d_call: .
v_call: TRBV7-2
cdr3_nt: TGTGCCAGCAGCTCCTATACCGGGGAGCTGTTTTTT
cdr3_aa: CASSSYTGELFF

clone_size: .
j_call: TRBJ2-1
d_call: TRBD2
v_call: TRBV4-1
cdr3_nt: TGCGCCAGCAGCCAAGACGGCGGGGGGACCTACAATGAGCAGTTCTTC
cdr3_aa: CASSQDGGGTYNEQFF

clone_size: .
j_call: TRBJ2-2
d_call: .
v_call: TRBV2
cdr3_nt: TGTGCCAGCGGATACCGGGACGGGGAGCTGTTTTTT
cdr3_aa: CASGYRDGELFF

clone_size: .
j_call: TRBJ2-1
d_call: .
v_call: TRBV2
cdr3_nt: TGTGCCAGCAGCGTTATTAGGGATGAGCAGTTCTTC
cdr3_aa: CASSVIRDEQFF

clone_size: .
j_call: TRBJ2-7
d_call: TRBD2
v_call: TRBV10-1
cdr3_nt: TGCGCCAGCAGTGAGTATCCGCGGGGGACCTACGAGCAGTACTTC
cdr3_aa: CASSEYPRGTYEQYF

clone_size: .
j_call: TRBJ1-5
d_call: .
v_call: TRBV2
cdr3_nt: TGTGCCAGCAATCAAGGGGCGAGACAGCCCCAGCATTTT
cdr3_aa: CASNQGARQPQHF

clone_size: .
j_call: TRBJ2-5
d_call: .
v_call: TRBV11-2
cdr3_nt: TGTGCCAGCAGCTTGGGGGGGCCCCAAGAGACCCAGTACTTC
cdr3_aa: CASSLGGPQETQYF

clone_size: .
j_call: TRBJ2-1
d_call: TRBD2
v_call: TRBV27
cdr3_nt: TGTGCCAGCAGTTCACTAGCGCGCTCCTACAATGAGCAGTTCTTC
cdr3_aa: CASSSLARSYNEQFF

clone_size: .
j_call: TRBJ2-2
d_call: .
v_call: TRBV5-4
cdr3_nt: TGTGCCAGCAGCTCCCGGAAGGGAGACAACACCGGGGAGCTGTTTTTT
cdr3_aa: CASSSRKGDNTGELFF

clone_size: .
j_call: TRBJ1-6
d_call: .
v_call: TRBV5-1
cdr3_nt: TGCGCCAGCAGCTTGGCCGCCAGTACGAGCTCCTATAATTCACCCCTCCACTTT
cdr3_aa: CASSLAASTSSYNSPLHF

clone_size: .
j_call: TRBJ2-2
d_call: .
v_call: TRBV18
cdr3_nt: TGTGCCAGCTCACCATTGGGTGACGGGACCGGGGAGCTGTTTTTT
cdr3_aa: CASSPLGDGTGELFF

clone_size: .
j_call: TRBJ2-3
d_call: TRBD2
v_call: TRBV10-3
cdr3_nt: TGTGCCCTCGGAAGCGGGAGCGCAGATACGCAGTATTTT
cdr3_aa: CALGSGSADTQYF

clone_size: .
j_call: TRBJ1-5
d_call: .
v_call: TRBV15
cdr3_nt: TGTGCCACCAGCAGAGACAGTCAGCCCCAGCATTTT
cdr3_aa: CATSRDSQPQHF

clone_size: .
j_call: TRBJ1-6
d_call: .
v_call: TRBV5-8
cdr3_nt: TGTGCCAGCAGCTTGCTCGGACAGACTTTCCTGAATTCACCCCTCCACTTT
cdr3_aa: CASSLLGQTFLNSPLHF

clone_size: .
j_call: TRBJ2-1
d_call: TRBD2
v_call: TRBV5-6
cdr3_nt: TGTGCCAGCAGCTTGGGACTAGCGGGGCTCAATGAGCAGTTCTTC
cdr3_aa: CASSLGLAGLNEQFF

clone_size: .
j_call: TRBJ1-1
d_call: .
v_call: TRBV6-5
cdr3_nt: TGTGCCAGCAGTTACTCGAAGGCAGCCAACACTGAAGCTTTCTTT
cdr3_aa: CASSYSKAANTEAFF

clone_size: once
j_call: TRBJ2-7
d_call: .
v_call: TRBV6-5
cdr3_nt: TGTGCCAGCAGCCGAGATGCAGGGAGCTACGAGCAGTACTTC
cdr3_aa: CASSRDAGSYEQYF

clone_size: .
j_call: TRBJ2-1
d_call: TRBD2
v_call: TRBV7-7
cdr3_nt: TGTGCTAGCGTGGGGCTAGCGGGGGAGCAGTTCTTC
cdr3_aa: CASVGLAGEQFF

clone_size: .
j_call: TRBJ1-1
d_call: .
v_call: TRBV9
cdr3_nt: TGTGCCAGCAGCGTAGGCGGCAGGGTGGGGACTGAAGCTTTCTTT
cdr3_aa: CASSVGGRVGTEAFF

clone_size: .
j_call: TRBJ1-6
d_call: TRBD1
v_call: TRBV5-6
cdr3_nt: TGTGCCAGCAGCTTGGCCTACAGGGGGGTCAATTCACCCCTCCACTTT
cdr3_aa: CASSLAYRGVNSPLHF

clone_size: .
j_call: TRBJ2-7
d_call: .
v_call: TRBV10-2
cdr3_nt: TGCGCCAGCAGTGAGCGCCGTGGCGAGCAGTACTTC
cdr3_aa: CASSERRGEQYF

clone_size: .
j_call: TRBJ2-2
d_call: .
v_call: TRBV28
cdr3_nt: TGTGCCAGCAGTTTTGGGGTGGGGGAGCTGTTTTTT
cdr3_aa: CASSFGVGELFF

clone_size: .
j_call: TRBJ2-7
d_call: .
v_call: TRBV6-5
cdr3_nt: TGTGCCAGCGCGGACAGCCTGGGGTACGAGCAGTACTTC
cdr3_aa: CASADSLGYEQYF

clone_size: .
j_call: TRBJ1-4
d_call: TRBD1
v_call: TRBV9
cdr3_nt: TGTGCCAGCAGCTTAGCACAGGGGGCGGATAATGAAAAACTGTTTTTT
cdr3_aa: CASSLAQGADNEKLFF

clone_size: .
j_call: TRBJ2-2
d_call: TRBD2
v_call: TRBV7-2
cdr3_nt: TGTGCCAGCAGCTTAGGACTAGCGGTAGGCGGGGAGCTGTTTTTT
cdr3_aa: CASSLGLAVGGELFF

clone_size: .
j_call: TRBJ2-5
d_call: TRBD1
v_call: TRBV7-6
cdr3_nt: TGTGCCAGCAGTTTGGGACAGTTGCGGGAGACCCAGTACTTC
cdr3_aa: CASSLGQLRETQYF

clone_size: once
j_call: TRBJ1-1
d_call: .
v_call: TRBV5-4
cdr3_nt: TGTGCCAGCAGCTTGTTTCAGATGAACACTGAAGCTTTCTTT
cdr3_aa: CASSLFQMNTEAFF

clone_size: .
j_call: TRBJ1-2
d_call: .
v_call: TRBV10-1
cdr3_nt: TGCGCCAGCAGTGCGAACAGGGTTTTTGGCTACACCTTC
cdr3_aa: CASSANRVFGYTF

clone_size: .
j_call: TRBJ2-2
d_call: .
v_call: TRBV6-1
cdr3_nt: TGTGCCAGCACCGAAGGGATCCCGAACACCGGGGAGCTGTTTTTT
cdr3_aa: CASTEGIPNTGELFF

clone_size: .
j_call: TRBJ2-1
d_call: .
v_call: TRBV5-6
cdr3_nt: TGTGCCAGCAGCCTGGACTATAATGAGCAGTTCTTC
cdr3_aa: CASSLDYNEQFF

clone_size: .
j_call: TRBJ2-3
d_call: TRBD1
v_call: TRBV7-9
cdr3_nt: TGTGCCAGCAGCCCCTACCTCCAGGGGGCTGTCACAGATACGCAGTATTTT
cdr3_aa: CASSPYLQGAVTDTQYF

clone_size: .
j_call: TRBJ2-3
d_call: .
v_call: TRBV27
cdr3_nt: TGTGCCAGCAGTTCCAGACAGGTTAGCACAGATACGCAGTATTTT
cdr3_aa: CASSSRQVSTDTQYF

clone_size: .
j_call: TRBJ2-3
d_call: TRBD2
v_call: TRBV6-5
cdr3_nt: TGTGCCAGCAGTGCTCTAGCGGGGGTACAGGATACGCAGTATTTT
cdr3_aa: CASSALAGVQDTQYF

clone_size: .
j_call: TRBJ2-7
d_call: TRBD2
v_call: TRBV7-2
cdr3_nt: TGTGCCAGCAGCTGGGGGACTAGCGGTTCCGAGCAGTACTTC
cdr3_aa: CASSWGTSGSEQYF

clone_size: .
j_call: TRBJ1-1
d_call: .
v_call: TRBV6-6
cdr3_nt: TGTGCCATGTGGGGGGGAACGAACACTGAAGCTTTCTTT
cdr3_aa: CAMWGGTNTEAFF

clone_size: .
j_call: TRBJ2-7
d_call: .
v_call: TRBV5-4
cdr3_nt: TGTGCCAGCAGCCGGAACTCCTACGAGCAGTACTTC
cdr3_aa: CASSRNSYEQYF

clone_size: .
j_call: TRBJ2-5
d_call: TRBD2
v_call: TRBV6-6
cdr3_nt: TGTGCCAGCAGCCGGACTAGCGGGGGTCAAGAGACCCAGTACTTC
cdr3_aa: CASSRTSGGQETQYF

clone_size: .
j_call: TRBJ2-7
d_call: .
v_call: TRBV7-2
cdr3_nt: TGTGCCAGCAGCTTATCGGTCTACGAGCAGTACTTC
cdr3_aa: CASSLSVYEQYF

clone_size: .
j_call: TRBJ1-2
d_call: .
v_call: TRBV30
cdr3_nt: TGTGCCTGGAGTGTAGGGGGTACAGGGAACTATGGCTACACCTTC
cdr3_aa: CAWSVGGTGNYGYTF

clone_size: .
j_call: TRBJ2-3
d_call: .
v_call: TRBV25-1
cdr3_nt: TGTGCCAGCAGTGAATTTGGAACAGATACGCAGTATTTT
cdr3_aa: CASSEFGTDTQYF

clone_size: .
j_call: TRBJ2-7
d_call: TRBD1
v_call: TRBV5-1
cdr3_nt: TGCGCCAGCAGACAGGGGGGTTTCAACGAGCAGTACTTC
cdr3_aa: CASRQGGFNEQYF

clone_size: once
j_call: TRBJ2-1
d_call: .
v_call: TRBV18
cdr3_nt: TGTGCCAGCTCCCCCTTGGGGTTCTCCTACAATGAGCAGTTCTTC
cdr3_aa: CASSPLGFSYNEQFF

clone_size: .
j_call: TRBJ1-4
d_call: .
v_call: TRBV5-1
cdr3_nt: TGCGCCAGCAGCTTGGAGGCGGCCGCTAATGAAAAACTGTTTTTT
cdr3_aa: CASSLEAAANEKLFF

clone_size: .
j_call: TRBJ1-5
d_call: TRBD1
v_call: TRBV5-6
cdr3_nt: TGTGCCAGCAGCTCGACAGGGGTCAGGGGTGGCAATCAGCCCCAGCATTTT
cdr3_aa: CASSSTGVRGGNQPQHF

clone_size: .
j_call: TRBJ2-7
d_call: TRBD1
v_call: TRBV30
cdr3_nt: TGTGCCTGGAGTGTAGACGGACAGGCAATCTACGAGCAGTACTTC
cdr3_aa: CAWSVDGQAIYEQYF

clone_size: .
j_call: TRBJ2-7
d_call: .
v_call: TRBV6-1
cdr3_nt: TGTGCCAGCAGTGTACTTGGTCAGGGAAGGGACGAGCAGTACTTC
cdr3_aa: CASSVLGQGRDEQYF

clone_size: .
j_call: TRBJ2-5
d_call: .
v_call: TRBV6-6
cdr3_nt: TGTGCCAGCAGTTACTCGGCAGGGGGGGAGACCCAGTACTTC
cdr3_aa: CASSYSAGGETQYF